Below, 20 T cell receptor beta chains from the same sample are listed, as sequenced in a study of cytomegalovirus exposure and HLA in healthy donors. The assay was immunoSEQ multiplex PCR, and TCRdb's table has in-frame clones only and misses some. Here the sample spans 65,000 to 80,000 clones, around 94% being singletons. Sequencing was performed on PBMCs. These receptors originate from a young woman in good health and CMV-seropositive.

The CDR3 spells CAIRRLDGYTF. The DNA of the CDR3 is TGTGCCATACGGAGACTGGATGGCTACACCTTC. The chain couples TRBV7-9 to TRBJ1-2; no clear D. The length of the CDR3 is 11 residues. V lost 10 bases and J 6 bases, leaving 12 bases between the germline ends. CDR1 is SEHNR, CDR2 FQNEAQ, per germline (reference sequence). Full variable domain (rest looked up from reference TRBV7-9 and TRBJ1-2): DTGVSQNPRHKITKRGQNVTFRCDPISEHNRLYWYRQTLGQGPEFLTYFQNEAQLEKSRLLSDRFSAERPKGSFSTLEIQRTEQGDSAMYLCAIRRLDGYTFGSGTRLTVV.

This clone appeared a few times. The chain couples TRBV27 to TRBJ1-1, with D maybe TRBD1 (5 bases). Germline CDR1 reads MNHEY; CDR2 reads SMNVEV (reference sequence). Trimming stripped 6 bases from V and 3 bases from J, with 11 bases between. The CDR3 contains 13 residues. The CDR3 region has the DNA TGTGCCAGCAGATTTTTCAGGGACACTGAAGCTTTCTTT. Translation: CASRFFRDTEAFF.

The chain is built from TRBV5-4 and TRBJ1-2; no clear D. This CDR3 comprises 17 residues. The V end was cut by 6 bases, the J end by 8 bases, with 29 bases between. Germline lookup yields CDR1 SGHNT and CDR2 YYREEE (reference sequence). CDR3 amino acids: CASNSDLDRGRLWGYTF. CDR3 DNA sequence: TGTGCCAGCAACTCTGACCTAGACCGGGGTCGTCTTTGGGGCTACACCTTC.

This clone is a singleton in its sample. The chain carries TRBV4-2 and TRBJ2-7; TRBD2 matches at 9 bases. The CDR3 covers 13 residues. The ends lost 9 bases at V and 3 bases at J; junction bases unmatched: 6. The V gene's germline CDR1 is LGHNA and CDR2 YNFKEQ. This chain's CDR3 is CASSASGNYEQYF. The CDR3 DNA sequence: TGTGCCAGTTCGGCTAGCGGGAACTACGAGCAGTACTTC.

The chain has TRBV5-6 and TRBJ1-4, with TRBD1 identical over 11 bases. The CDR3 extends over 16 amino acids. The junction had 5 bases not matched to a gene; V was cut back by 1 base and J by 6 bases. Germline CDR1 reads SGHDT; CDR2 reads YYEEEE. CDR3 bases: TGTGCCAGCAGCTTGATAAGGACAGGGGGCCATGAAAAACTGTTTTTT. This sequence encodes CASSLIRTGGHEKLFF.

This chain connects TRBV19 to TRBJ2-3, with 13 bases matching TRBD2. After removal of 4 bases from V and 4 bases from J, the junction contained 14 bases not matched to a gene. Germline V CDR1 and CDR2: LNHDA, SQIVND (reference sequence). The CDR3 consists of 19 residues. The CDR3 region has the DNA TGTGCCAGTAGTACCGGACTAGCGGGAGCCTCTACCCTCGCAGATACGCAGTATTTT. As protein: CASSTGLAGASTLADTQYF.

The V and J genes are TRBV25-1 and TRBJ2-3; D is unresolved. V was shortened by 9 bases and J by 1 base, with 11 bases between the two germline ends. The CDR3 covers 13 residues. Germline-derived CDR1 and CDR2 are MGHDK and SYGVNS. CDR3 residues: CASRNQGTDTQYF. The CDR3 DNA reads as TGTGCCAGTAGAAACCAGGGCACAGATACGCAGTATTTT.

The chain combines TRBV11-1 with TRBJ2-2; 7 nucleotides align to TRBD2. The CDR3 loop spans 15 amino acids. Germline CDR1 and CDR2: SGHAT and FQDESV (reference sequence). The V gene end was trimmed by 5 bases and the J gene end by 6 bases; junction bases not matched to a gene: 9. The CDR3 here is CASSPSWGGAGELFF. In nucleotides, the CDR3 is TGTGCCAGCAGCCCGAGCTGGGGGGGGGCCGGGGAGCTGTTTTTT.

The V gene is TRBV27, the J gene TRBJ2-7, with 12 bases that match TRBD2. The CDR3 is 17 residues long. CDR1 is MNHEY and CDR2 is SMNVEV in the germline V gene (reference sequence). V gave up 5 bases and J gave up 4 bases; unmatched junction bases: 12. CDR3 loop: CASSPLAGGPSGYEQYF. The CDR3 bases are TGTGCCAGCAGTCCGCTAGCGGGAGGGCCCTCCGGGTACGAGCAGTACTTC.

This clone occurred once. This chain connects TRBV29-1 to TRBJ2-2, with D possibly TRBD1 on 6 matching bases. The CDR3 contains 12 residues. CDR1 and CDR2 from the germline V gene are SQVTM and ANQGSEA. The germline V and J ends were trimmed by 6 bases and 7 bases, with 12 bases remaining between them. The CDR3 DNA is TGCAGCGTAGATAGGGGGAACGGGGAGCTGTTTTTT. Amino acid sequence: CSVDRGNGELFF.

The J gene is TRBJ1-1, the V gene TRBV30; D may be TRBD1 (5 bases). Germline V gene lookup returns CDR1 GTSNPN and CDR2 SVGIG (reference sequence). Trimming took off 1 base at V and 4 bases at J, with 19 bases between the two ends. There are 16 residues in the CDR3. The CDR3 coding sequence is TGTGCCTGGAGTGACCGGGGGAGGTTACGCGGCACTGAAGCTTTCTTT. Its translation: CAWSDRGRLRGTEAFF. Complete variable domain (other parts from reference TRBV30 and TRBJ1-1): SQTIHQWPATLVQPVGSPLSLECTVEGTSNPNLYWYRQAAGRGLQLLFYSVGIGQISSEVPQNLSASRPQDRQFILSSKKLLLSDSGFYLCAWSDRGRLRGTEAFFGQGTRLTVV.

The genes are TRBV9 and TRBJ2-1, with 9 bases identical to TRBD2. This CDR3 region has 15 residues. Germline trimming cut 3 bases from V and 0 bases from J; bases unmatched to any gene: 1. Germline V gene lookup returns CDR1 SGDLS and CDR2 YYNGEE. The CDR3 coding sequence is TGTGCCAGCAGCGGCGGGGGGGCCTCCTACAATGAGCAGTTCTTC. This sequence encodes CASSGGGASYNEQFF.

The CDR3 sequence is CASSPDGGGGSYEQYF. The CDR3 nucleotides read TGTGCCAGCAGCCCCGATGGCGGGGGGGGCTCCTACGAGCAGTACTTC. The chain is built from TRBV7-8 and TRBJ2-7, with TRBD2 matching 9 bases. The CDR3 is made up of 16 amino acids. Germline CDR1 is SGHVS and CDR2 is FQNEAQ. The J segment lost 0 bases and the V segment lost 5 bases, leaving 8 bases of the junction unmatched.

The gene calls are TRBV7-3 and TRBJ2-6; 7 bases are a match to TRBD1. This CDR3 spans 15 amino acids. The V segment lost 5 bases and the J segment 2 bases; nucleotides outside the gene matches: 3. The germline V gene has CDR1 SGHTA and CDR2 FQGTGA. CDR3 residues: CASSDQGAGANVLTF. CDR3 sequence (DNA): TGTGCCAGCAGCGACCAGGGGGCTGGGGCCAACGTCCTGACTTTC.

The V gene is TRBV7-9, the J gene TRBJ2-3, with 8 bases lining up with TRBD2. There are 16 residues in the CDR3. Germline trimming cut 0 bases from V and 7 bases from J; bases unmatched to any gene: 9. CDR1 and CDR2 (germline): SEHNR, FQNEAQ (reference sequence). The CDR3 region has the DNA TGTGCCAGCAGCTTAGCGGGGGGCGGGAGGCGCCATACGCAGTATTTT. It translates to CASSLAGGGRRHTQYF.

This chain's CDR3 is CAGGQQGASAGELFF. The CDR3 DNA sequence: TGTGCCGGAGGACAACAGGGGGCGTCGGCCGGGGAGCTGTTTTTT. The gene calls are TRBV18 and TRBJ2-2; 9 bases agree with TRBD1. Germline assignment: CDR1 KGHSH and CDR2 LQKENI. Losses at the gene ends were 11 bases for V and 6 bases for J; bases not matched to a gene: 13. The CDR3 contains 15 residues.

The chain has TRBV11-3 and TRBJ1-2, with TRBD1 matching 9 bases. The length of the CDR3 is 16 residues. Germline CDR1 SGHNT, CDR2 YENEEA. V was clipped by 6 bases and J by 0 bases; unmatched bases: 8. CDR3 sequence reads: CASSSGQGFTNYGYTF. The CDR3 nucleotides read TGTGCCAGCAGTTCGGGACAGGGTTTCACTAACTATGGCTACACCTTC.

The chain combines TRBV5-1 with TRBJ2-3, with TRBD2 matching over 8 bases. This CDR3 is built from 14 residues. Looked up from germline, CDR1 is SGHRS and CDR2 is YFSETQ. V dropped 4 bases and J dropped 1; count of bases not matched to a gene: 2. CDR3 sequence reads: CASSREGGTDTQYF. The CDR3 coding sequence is TGCGCCAGCAGCCGGGAGGGAGGCACAGATACGCAGTATTTT.

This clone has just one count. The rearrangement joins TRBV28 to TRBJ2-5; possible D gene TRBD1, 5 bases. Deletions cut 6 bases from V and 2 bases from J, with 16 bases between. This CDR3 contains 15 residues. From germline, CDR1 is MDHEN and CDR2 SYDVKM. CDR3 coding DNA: TGTGCCAGCAGGATCCCTTCGACAGAACAAGAGACCCAGTACTTC. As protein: CASRIPSTEQETQYF.

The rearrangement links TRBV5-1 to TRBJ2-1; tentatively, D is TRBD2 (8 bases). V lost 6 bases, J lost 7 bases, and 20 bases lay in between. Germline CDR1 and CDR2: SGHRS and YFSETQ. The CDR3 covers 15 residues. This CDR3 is CASTPGGGLSNEQFF. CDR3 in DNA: TGCGCCAGCACCCCGGGAGGGGGCCTCTCGAATGAGCAGTTCTTC.